This T cell receptor beta chain was documented in a study of CD8 T cells in ankylosing spondylitis. Study conclusions and caveats: Reports of some motif variants in reactive arthritis synovial fluid and blood predate this one. The study looked at matched synovial fluid samples from ankylosing spondylitis patients. Disease-linked clones were reported to be significantly enriched there.

As concerns this clonotype: Antigen: not known.

TCRdb re-analysed the 5' RACE reads in MiXCR, keeping a single row per CDR3 protein. This table holds 210,000 or so distinct CDR3 sequences, roughly 8.2% found once. Germline V gene data show CDR1 as SGHTA and CDR2 as FQGNSA. Trimming shortened V by 1 base and J by 5 bases, and 14 bases separated the two germline ends. The CDR3 consists of 15 residues. What was sequenced was blood, either unsorted or a sorted T cell fraction (not recorded which). The chain joins TRBV7-2 to TRBJ1-2; a possible D gene is TRBD1 (6 bases). This TCR was sampled from a female donor with ankylosing spondylitis or in good health (not recorded which). The CDR3 sequence is CASSLGGGASYGYTF. The CDR3 nucleotides read TGTGCCAGCAGCTTAGGCGGGGGCGCTAGTTATGGCTACACCTTC.